This is a list of T cell receptor beta chains from one sample in a study of shared clonotypes between healthy human individuals. TCRdb keeps only in-frame clones here, not all; method: immunoSEQ multiplex PCR. The table records fewer than 3 million clones, less than 95% of them present only once. Sequencing was performed on naive CD4+ T cells from PBMCs. The receptor set was obtained from a man aged 18-30 years in good health. Some clones in this sample may be carry-over from other donors' samples. Each CDR3 is given with its conserved first and last residue. D genes are given only for firm matches. Clone size appears in some rows only: once, few, many, or a class for an expanded clone.

TRBJ2-1 | - | - | TRBV11-3 | TGTGCCAGCAGCTTAGCTGTCATAAAGGTAGATGAGCAGTTCTTC | CASSLAVIKVDEQFF
TRBJ1-1 | - | - | TRBV6-1 | TGTGCCAGCAGTGAAAAGAGGGGAGGGGAAGCTTTCTTT | CASSEKRGGEAFF
TRBJ2-7 | - | TRBD1 | TRBV28 | TGTGCCAGCAGCCCGGACAGGGGGCGCCCCGAGCAGTACTTC | CASSPDRGRPEQYF
TRBJ2-3 | - | - | TRBV9 | TGTGCCAGCAGCCCCCCGGGGGCTCGAAGCACAGATACGCAGTATTTT | CASSPPGARSTDTQYF
TRBJ2-1 | - | TRBD2 | TRBV4-2 | TGTGCCAGCAGCCAACAATCTAGCGGTCCCTACAATGAGCAGTTCTTC | CASSQQSSGPYNEQFF
TRBJ2-7 | once | - | TRBV6-5 | TGTGCCAGCAGTTACTCGCCCGGGGCCTACGAGCAGTACTTC | CASSYSPGAYEQYF
TRBJ2-5 | once | TRBD2 | TRBV5-1 | TGCGCCAGCAGTTCCGGAGGTAGCGGGAGGGCCGGGTTAGAGACCCAGTACTTC | CASSSGGSGRAGLETQYF
TRBJ1-1 | - | - | TRBV2 | TGTGCCAGCAGGAAGAATAAGGGGCCTGAAGCTTTCTTT | CASRKNKGPEAFF
TRBJ2-7 | - | - | TRBV7-8 | TGTGCCAGTAACTTCGGGGAGGAGTCCTACGAGCAGTACTTC | CASNFGEESYEQYF
TRBJ1-1 | - | TRBD1 | TRBV19 | TGTGCCAGTAGCAAGCGACAGGGGGATGGTATTAGGACTGAAGCTTTCTTT | CASSKRQGDGIRTEAFF
TRBJ2-5 | - | TRBD1 | TRBV7-9 | TGTGCCAGCAGCGCCGGGACAGGGTGGGTCACCCAGTACTTC | CASSAGTGWVTQYF
TRBJ2-2 | - | - | TRBV16 | TGTGCCAGCGGCGGGCTTACGAACACCGGGGAGCTGTTTTTT | CASGGLTNTGELFF
TRBJ1-3 | few | - | TRBV5-1 | TGCGCCAGCAGCTTGGGCGCAGGAAACACCATATATTTT | CASSLGAGNTIYF
TRBJ2-5 | - | - | TRBV5-1 | TGCGCCAGCAGCTTTGGGCAGGGGGAGACCCAGTACTTC | CASSFGQGETQYF
TRBJ2-5 | - | - | TRBV7-3 | TGTGCCAGCAGCTTAGGGACGGTGGGGACCCAGTACTTC | CASSLGTVGTQYF
TRBJ1-3 | few | - | TRBV7-6 | TGTGCCAGCAGTCCGCGTAGACCCTCTGGAAACACCATATATTTT | CASSPRRPSGNTIYF
TRBJ1-2 | - | - | TRBV6-5 | TGTGCCAGCAGTTACGCCGACCAGGGACTCGGCTACACCTTC | CASSYADQGLGYTF
TRBJ2-7 | - | - | TRBV4-3 | TGCGCCAGCAGCCAAGATTACTCGACCTACGAGCAGTACTTC | CASSQDYSTYEQYF
TRBJ2-2 | once | - | TRBV5-1 | TGCGCCAGCATGGCGCTCGCGAACACCGGGGAGCTGTTTTTT | CASMALANTGELFF
TRBJ2-2 | - | - | TRBV2 | TGTGCCAGCAGCGCGACCTCCGGGGAGCTGTTTTTT | CASSATSGELFF
TRBJ2-2 | - | - | TRBV5-4 | TGTGCCAGCAGCTTGGTAGAACCCGGGGAGCTGTTTTTT | CASSLVEPGELFF
TRBJ2-5 | - | - | TRBV9 | TGTGCCAGCAGCCCCGGGACCTGGCTGGTGGAGACCCAGTACTTC | CASSPGTWLVETQYF
TRBJ2-3 | - | - | TRBV7-2 | TGTGCCAGCAGCCAGGGGATTACAGGGCACCGCACAAATACGCAGTATTTT | CASSQGITGHRTNTQYF
TRBJ1-2 | - | - | TRBV28 | TGTGCCAGCAGTTTGGCGGGCTATGGCTACACCTTC | CASSLAGYGYTF
TRBJ2-7 | - | - | TRBV11-3 | TGTGCCAGCAGCCCCCCCCCGCAGTACTTC | CASSPPPQYF
TRBJ2-7 | - | - | TRBV20-1 | TGCAGTGCTAGTCGTTATGACGAGCAGTACTTC | CSASRYDEQYF
TRBJ1-2 | - | - | TRBV27 | TGTGCCAGCAGTGCTATCGGACGGAGTATCGTAGGCTACACCTTC | CASSAIGRSIVGYTF
TRBJ1-3 | - | - | TRBV28 | TGTGCCAGCAGCCCCCAGAGGGCTTATGGAAACACCATATATTTT | CASSPQRAYGNTIYF
TRBJ1-4 | - | - | TRBV28 | TGTGCCAGCAGTTTATATAGTCTGGGCAGGGGAAATGAAAAACTGTTTTTT | CASSLYSLGRGNEKLFF
TRBJ1-2 | - | - | TRBV28 | TGTGCCGGCGGGGGCCAATTGGATGGCTACACCTTC | CAGGGQLDGYTF
TRBJ2-7 | - | - | TRBV28 | TGTGCCAGCAGTACGCTCTACGAGCAGTACTTC | CASSTLYEQYF
TRBJ2-1 | - | TRBD2 | TRBV9 | TGTGCCAGCAGCGCCGGGGGGGAGGTAGCGTCGGCGTTCTTC | CASSAGGEVASAFF
TRBJ2-7 | - | - | TRBV19 | TGTGCCAGTAGTGTTAGCAGGGAGTCCTACGAGCAGTACTTC | CASSVSRESYEQYF
TRBJ2-2 | - | - | TRBV6-1 | TGTGCCACCAAAGATTCCATCGGGGAGCTGTTTTTT | CATKDSIGELFF
TRBJ2-1 | - | - | TRBV15 | TGTGCCACCAGCAGAGATACTTCCTACAATGAGCAGTTCTTC | CATSRDTSYNEQFF
TRBJ2-1 | - | - | TRBV15 | TGTGCCACCAGCAGAGGCCAGAGCTCCTACAATGAGCAGTTCTTC | CATSRGQSSYNEQFF
TRBJ2-1 | - | TRBD1 | TRBV5-1 | TGCGCCAGCAGCTTGTTTGGGGAAGGGGGCGAGCAGTTCTTC | CASSLFGEGGEQFF
TRBJ1-1 | - | TRBD1 | TRBV27 | TGTGCCAGCAATAGACAGGGTCCCGGGAACACTGAAGCTTTCTTT | CASNRQGPGNTEAFF
TRBJ1-5 | - | - | TRBV27 | TGTGCCAGCAGTGCCCGGGATCAGCCCCAGCATTTT | CASSARDQPQHF
TRBJ1-2 | - | - | TRBV10-3 | TGTGCCATCAGTGATCCCCCAGCTAACTATGGCTACACCTTC | CAISDPPANYGYTF
TRBJ2-5 | - | - | TRBV5-1 | TGCGCCAGCAGCCCAAATCCAGGGGCGGAGACCCAGTACTTC | CASSPNPGAETQYF
TRBJ2-3 | - | - | TRBV5-1 | TGCGCCAGCAGCTTGGCTCTGTCTAGCACAGATACGCAGTATTTT | CASSLALSSTDTQYF
TRBJ1-2 | - | - | TRBV29-1 | TGCAGCGTGGAAACAGATAACTATGGCTACACCTTC | CSVETDNYGYTF
TRBJ2-6 | - | - | TRBV9 | TGTGCCAGCAGCGATAATCTAGTCTCTGGGGCCAACGTCCTGACTTTC | CASSDNLVSGANVLTF
TRBJ1-2 | - | - | TRBV6-6 | TGTGCCAGCAGTCCCAGGGTGGGGGTTTATGGCTACACCTTC | CASSPRVGVYGYTF
TRBJ2-2 | - | - | TRBV6-5 | TGTGCCAGCAGCAAGAGATCCATAAACACCGGGGAGCTGTTTTTT | CASSKRSINTGELFF
TRBJ2-7 | - | TRBD1 | TRBV6-5 | TGTGCCAGCAGTTATAACAGGGGCGGAACCTACGAGCAGTACTTC | CASSYNRGGTYEQYF
TRBJ1-4 | - | - | TRBV11-2 | TGTGCCAGCAGCCAGGGTGCAACTAATGAAAAACTGTTTTTT | CASSQGATNEKLFF
TRBJ2-7 | - | TRBD2 | TRBV18 | TGTGCCAGCTCACAGGCTAGCGGGAACTACGAGCAGTACTTC | CASSQASGNYEQYF
TRBJ2-7 | - | TRBD2 | TRBV5-1 | TGCGCCAGCAGCTTGACTAGCGGGAGTCCCGCCTACGAGCAGTACTTC | CASSLTSGSPAYEQYF
TRBJ1-1 | - | TRBD1 | TRBV5-1 | TGCGCCAGCAGCCGATCGGGACAGCAAGACGAAGCTTTCTTT | CASSRSGQQDEAFF
TRBJ2-3 | once | - | TRBV7-8 | TGTGCCAGCATCTTTTCACGGAGCAGCACAGATACGCAGTATTTT | CASIFSRSSTDTQYF
TRBJ2-2 | once | TRBD2 | TRBV6-5 | TGTGCCAGCAGCCAGACGGGACTAGGTGACGGGGAGCTGTTTTTT | CASSQTGLGDGELFF